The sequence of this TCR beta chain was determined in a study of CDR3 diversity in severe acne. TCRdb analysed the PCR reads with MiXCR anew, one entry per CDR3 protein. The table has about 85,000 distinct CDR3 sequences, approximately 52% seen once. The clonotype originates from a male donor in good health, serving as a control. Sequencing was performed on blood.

CDR3 DNA: TGTGCCAGCAGTTTCTACAGGTCTGCGGACACTGAAGCTTTCTTT. Residues: CASSFYRSADTEAFF. The chain recombines TRBV6-5 with TRBJ1-1; D may be TRBD1 (5 bases). The CDR3 runs to 15 residues. Trimming cost V 4 bases and J 3 bases, with 15 bases left between them. CDR1 MNHEY and CDR2 SVGAGI come from the germline V gene.